These T cell receptor beta chains were read from a single sample in a study of CD8+ T cells in alopecia areata. Assay used: immunoSEQ multiplex PCR; TCRdb lists only in-frame clones, some missing. The table shows approximately 300,000 clones, with roughly 60% occurring only once. The material was CD4+ T cells sorted from blood, obtained at week 24, from a patient treated with tofacitinib. The source is a human donor with alopecia areata. CDR3s include the opening cysteine and the closing phenylalanine or tryptophan. The order of the fields is clone size, V gene, D gene, J gene, CDR3 DNA, CDR3 protein. D genes are given only for firm matches. Not every row has a clone size; where given, it reads once, few, many or a size class.

>-|TRBV4-1|-|TRBJ2-5
TGCGCCAGCGGCGGTAGGGACGCCCGACAAGAGACCCAGTACTTC
CASGGRDARQETQYF
>-|TRBV23-1|-|TRBJ1-2
TGCGCCAGCAGCCGGACTGCTATTGGCTACACCTTC
CASSRTAIGYTF
>-|TRBV30|-|TRBJ1-4
TGTGCCTGGGGTAGCCCAACTAATGAAAAACTGTTTTTT
CAWGSPTNEKLFF
>-|TRBV5-4|-|TRBJ1-2
TGTGCCAGCAGCTTGACAGGAGTCTATGGCTACACCTTC
CASSLTGVYGYTF
>many|TRBV29-1|-|TRBJ2-1
TGCAGCGTTTTGGCAGGGTCCTACAATGAGCAGTTCTTC
CSVLAGSYNEQFF
>-|TRBV29-1|-|TRBJ2-2
TGCAGCGGGAGGGAGACCGGGGAGCTGTTTTTT
CSGRETGELFF
>-|TRBV4-2|TRBD2|TRBJ2-7
TGTGCCAGCAGCCAAGAAGGCAGAGCGGGAGGGGAGCAGTACTTC
CASSQEGRAGGEQYF
>-|TRBV6-5|TRBD1|TRBJ2-5
TGTGCCAGCAGTCGGACAGGGAGAGAGACCCAGTACTTC
CASSRTGRETQYF
>-|TRBV7-9|-|TRBJ2-7
TGTGCCAGCAGCCGCAGGGACGCCTCCTACGAGCAGTACTTC
CASSRRDASYEQYF
>-|TRBV5-4|-|TRBJ2-6
TGTGCCAGCAGCTTGGATTCCCCAGGGGCTGGGGCCAACGTCCTGACTTTC
CASSLDSPGAGANVLTF
>few|TRBV28|-|TRBJ1-3
TGTGCCAGCAGTTTATCTGGGACTGGAAACACCATATATTTT
CASSLSGTGNTIYF
>-|TRBV7-9|TRBD2|TRBJ2-5
TGTGCCAGCAACTTTGGGACTAGCGGGGAGACCCAGTACTTC
CASNFGTSGETQYF
>few|TRBV30|-|TRBJ1-2
TGTGCCTGGAGTGTACAAGCCAACTATGGCTACACCTTC
CAWSVQANYGYTF
>-|TRBV6-5|-|TRBJ2-7
TGTGCCAGCAGTTACTCTCCCCACCTGACCTACGAGCAGTACTTC
CASSYSPHLTYEQYF
>-|TRBV25-1|-|TRBJ1-1
TGTGCCAGCAGTGAATATGGCAGATCGGTCACTGAAGCTTTCTTT
CASSEYGRSVTEAFF
>-|TRBV7-8|TRBD1|TRBJ2-1
TGTGCCAGCAGCTTACGACGGACCCCGACAGGGGGAGGTTTCGATGAGCAGTTCTTC
CASSLRRTPTGGGFDEQFF
>-|TRBV25-1|-|TRBJ1-2
TGTGCCAGTCCAGAGTACAGGCCCTATGGCTACACCTTC
CASPEYRPYGYTF
>-|TRBV10-3|-|TRBJ2-2
TGTGCCATCGGATGGGAGAAGAACACCGGGGAGCTGTTTTTT
CAIGWEKNTGELFF
>-|TRBV19|TRBD1|TRBJ2-5
TGTGCCAGTAGTGTTCGACAGGGGGAGACCCAGTACTTC
CASSVRQGETQYF
>-|TRBV30|-|TRBJ1-4
TGTGCCTGGAAGGCGGCAGGGTTTGAAAAACTGTTTTTT
CAWKAAGFEKLFF
>-|TRBV5-1|-|TRBJ2-3
TGCGCCAGCAGCCAGACAACTAGCACAGATACGCAGTATTTT
CASSQTTSTDTQYF
>-|TRBV28|-|TRBJ2-1
TGTGCCGGAAGAGACGGGGGGCAGCGCAATGAGCAGTTCTTC
CAGRDGGQRNEQFF
>-|TRBV29-1|TRBD1|TRBJ2-1
TGCAGCGCCTCGGGACAGGGCTACAATGAGCAGTTCTTC
CSASGQGYNEQFF
>few|TRBV30|-|TRBJ1-1
TGTGCCTGGGCGGGGGTCGCTGAAGCTTTCTTT
CAWAGVAEAFF
>-|TRBV5-1|-|TRBJ2-7
TGCGCCAGCAGCCCCGAACGGGGGATACACGAGCAGTACTTC
CASSPERGIHEQYF
>-|TRBV27|-|TRBJ2-5
TGTGCCAGCAGTTTTAGTAGCGGTCGAGAGACCCAGTACTTC
CASSFSSGRETQYF
>-|TRBV15|-|TRBJ1-5
TGTGCCACCAGAGACGGGATCCCCAATCAGCCCCAGCATTTT
CATRDGIPNQPQHF
>-|TRBV7-9|-|TRBJ1-4
TGTGCCAGCAGCGAAGACAGTTTGGGGGATGAAAAACTGTTTTTT
CASSEDSLGDEKLFF
>-|TRBV30|TRBD1|TRBJ1-2
TGTGCCTGGGCTCCGACAGGGGGCAATGGCTACACCTTC
CAWAPTGGNGYTF
>-|TRBV30|-|TRBJ2-7
TGTGCCGGAGTTTTCGACAGCTTATCTAACGAGCAGTACTTC
CAGVFDSLSNEQYF
>-|TRBV29-1|-|TRBJ2-5
TGCAGCACCTATTCGTTGGGGGGAGAGACCCAGTACTTC
CSTYSLGGETQYF
>-|TRBV27|TRBD1|TRBJ2-3
TGTGCCAGCAGTCCGGGACAGGGAGGTAGCACAGATACGCAGTATTTT
CASSPGQGGSTDTQYF
>-|TRBV30|-|TRBJ1-4
TGTGCCTGGGGGACGTCGGGCGAAAAACTGTTTTTT
CAWGTSGEKLFF
>few|TRBV5-1|-|TRBJ2-7
TGCGCCAGCAGCTTGGCGCAGGTTGGGTACGAGCAGTACTTC
CASSLAQVGYEQYF
>-|TRBV30|-|TRBJ2-3
TGTGCCTGGGGACTCGCTGGCACAGATACGCAGTATTTT
CAWGLAGTDTQYF
>-|TRBV11-1|-|TRBJ2-6
TGTGCCAGCAGCCCCCGAAGCTCTGGGGCCAACGTCCTGACTTTC
CASSPRSSGANVLTF
>-|TRBV18|-|TRBJ1-1
TGTGCCAGCTCACCAGGGTACATGAACACTGAAGCTTTCTTT
CASSPGYMNTEAFF
>-|TRBV7-9|-|TRBJ2-7
TGTGCCAGCAGCTTAGGTTCCTACGAGCAGTACTTC
CASSLGSYEQYF
>once|TRBV9|TRBD1|TRBJ2-7
TGTGCCAGCAGCGTCTCGGGACAGGGGGTGAGAGAGCAGTACTTC
CASSVSGQGVREQYF
>-|TRBV7-2|-|TRBJ2-1
TGTGCCAGCAGCTTTGGGACGGATAATGAGCAGTTCTTC
CASSFGTDNEQFF
>-|TRBV7-2|TRBD1|TRBJ1-6
TGTGCCAGCAGCTTTGGGGACGGACAGGGTGCACCCCTCCACTTT
CASSFGDGQGAPLHF
>once|TRBV6-5|-|TRBJ2-5
TGTGCCAGCAGTTACGGTCAGGGCCTTCTTCAAGAGACCCAGTACTTC
CASSYGQGLLQETQYF
>-|TRBV5-6|-|TRBJ1-1
TGTGCCAGCAGCTTGACAGCGAACACTGAAGCTTTCTTT
CASSLTANTEAFF
>few|TRBV30|TRBD1|TRBJ1-2
TGTGCCTGGAGTAGAGGGGGCGATGTCTATGGCTACACCTTC
CAWSRGGDVYGYTF
>few|TRBV4-3|-|TRBJ2-1
TGCGCCAGCAGCCCCCCCGGGGGGCGGATAAATAGTCTGTTCTTC
CASSPPGGRINSLFF
>once|TRBV6-5|-|TRBJ2-7
TGTGCCAGCAGCCCAAGTAACACCTACGAGCAGTACTTC
CASSPSNTYEQYF
>few|TRBV7-2|TRBD1|TRBJ1-3
TGTGCCAGCAGCTTGGACAGGAAGGCAAACACCATATATTTT
CASSLDRKANTIYF
>few|TRBV29-1|-|TRBJ1-4
TGCAGCGTTCTTATCCCCGAGGGGGGAACTAATGAAAAACTGTTTTTT
CSVLIPEGGTNEKLFF
>-|TRBV30|TRBD1|TRBJ1-5
TGTGCCTGGAGTGGAGGGGGCGATCAGCCCCAGCATTTT
CAWSGGGDQPQHF
>-|TRBV11-2|-|TRBJ1-2
TGTGCCAGCAGCTTAGACTCCCCCTATGGCTACACCTTC
CASSLDSPYGYTF
>-|TRBV15|-|TRBJ2-3
TGTGCCACCAGCAGAGATTGGCAGACGCAGTATTTT
CATSRDWQTQYF
>-|TRBV9|-|TRBJ2-5
TGTGCCAGCAGCGTAGACGTAGGTAGCCAAGAGACCCAGTACTTC
CASSVDVGSQETQYF
>-|TRBV7-9|TRBD1|TRBJ1-6
TGTGCCAGCAGCCTACAGGGGCTAGAGGGATCACCCCTCCACTTT
CASSLQGLEGSPLHF
>-|TRBV6-5|-|TRBJ1-1
TGTGCCAGCAGACGTGAGGTTGAAGCTTTCTTT
CASRREVEAFF
>-|TRBV28|-|TRBJ1-5
TGTGCCTCGCCCGGGAATCAGCCCCAGCATTTT
CASPGNQPQHF
>-|TRBV29-1|-|TRBJ1-1
TGCAGCGTTGAGGGGTTTCACACTGAAGCTTTCTTT
CSVEGFHTEAFF
>few|TRBV15|-|TRBJ2-1
TGTGCCACCAGCAGAGATCCGGTAGCCTACAATGAGCAGTTCTTC
CATSRDPVAYNEQFF
>-|TRBV28|-|TRBJ2-7
TGTGCCAGCAGTCCCGTTCTCGGGCTCCGGGAGCAGTACTTC
CASSPVLGLREQYF
>few|TRBV18|-|TRBJ2-1
TGTGCCAGCTCACCAAATCTAGACAGGGAGCAGTTCTTC
CASSPNLDREQFF